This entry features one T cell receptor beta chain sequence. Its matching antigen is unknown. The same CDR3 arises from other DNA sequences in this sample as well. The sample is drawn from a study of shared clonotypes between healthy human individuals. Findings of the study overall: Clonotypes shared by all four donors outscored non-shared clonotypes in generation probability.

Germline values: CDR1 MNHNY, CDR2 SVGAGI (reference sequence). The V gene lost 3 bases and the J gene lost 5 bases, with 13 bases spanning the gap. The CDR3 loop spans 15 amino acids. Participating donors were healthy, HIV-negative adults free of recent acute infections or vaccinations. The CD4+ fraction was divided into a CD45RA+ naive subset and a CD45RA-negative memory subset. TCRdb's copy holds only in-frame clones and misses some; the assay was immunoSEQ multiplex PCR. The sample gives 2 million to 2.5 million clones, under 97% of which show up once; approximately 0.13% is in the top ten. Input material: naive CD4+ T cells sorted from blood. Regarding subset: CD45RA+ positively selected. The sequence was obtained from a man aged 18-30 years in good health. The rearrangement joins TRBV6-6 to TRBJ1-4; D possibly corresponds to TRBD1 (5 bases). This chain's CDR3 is CASSYTGTGNEKLFF. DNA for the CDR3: TGTGCCAGCAGTTATACTGGGACTGGGAATGAAAAACTGTTTTTT.